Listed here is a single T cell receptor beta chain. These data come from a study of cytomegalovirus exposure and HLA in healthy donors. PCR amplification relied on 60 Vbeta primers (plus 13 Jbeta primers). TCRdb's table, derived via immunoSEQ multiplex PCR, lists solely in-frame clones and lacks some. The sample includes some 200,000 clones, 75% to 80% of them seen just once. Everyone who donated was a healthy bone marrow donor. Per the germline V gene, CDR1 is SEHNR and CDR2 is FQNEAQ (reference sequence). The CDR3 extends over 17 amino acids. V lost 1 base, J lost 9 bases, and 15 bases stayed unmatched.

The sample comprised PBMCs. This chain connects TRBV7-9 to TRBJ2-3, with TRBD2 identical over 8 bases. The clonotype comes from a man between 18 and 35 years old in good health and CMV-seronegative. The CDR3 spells CASSLVGGGGIRKTQYF. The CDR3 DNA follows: TGTGCCAGCAGCTTAGTTGGGGGCGGGGGGATCCGGAAAACGCAGTATTTT.